This note documents a single T cell receptor (beta chain) sequence. As yet, its antigen is unknown. The sample is drawn from a study of vaccination and CD4 T cells after COVID-19. Broader study findings: Researchers looked at relatively few convalescent patients and had no early post-infection timepoints. Post-vaccination, and not before, a median roughly 89% of reactive clones appeared in convalescent patients.

Treatment reported: roughly 10-day PBMC culture with coronavirus spike peptide pools or control peptides (ViraFEST assay). ViraFEST grew antigen-specific T cells using peptide pools, then sequenced TCRs. Per well, 2 million or so PBMCs were cultured in the presence of approximately 10 IU/ml IL-2 and approximately 9.5 ug/ml peptide pools. Sequenced with the Oncomine TCR Beta short-read assay was DNA taken from cultured CD4+ T cells. TCRdb reanalysed the PCR reads using MiXCR and keeps one entry per CDR3 protein. This table holds approximately 7,000 distinct CDR3 sequences, about two thirds found once. This CDR3 is built from 15 residues.

The clonotype originates from a human donor who had recovered from COVID-19. The rearrangement uses TRBV21-1 and TRBJ1-6. TRBV21-1 is assigned pseudogene status. Material: CD4+ T cells from blood, cultured in vitro. DNA for the CDR3: TGTGCCAGCAGCAGGACCGAAAGGGATAATTCACCCCTCCACTTT. Its translation is CASSRTERDNSPLHF.